What follows is one T cell receptor beta chain and its context. As yet, its antigen is unknown. Data came from immunoSEQ multiplex PCR; TCRdb stores just in-frame clones and leaves some out. The sample includes 13,000 to 15,000 clones, roughly 80% of them seen just once. The data originate from a study of T cell responses to AZD1222 COVID-19 vaccine. Study-wide findings and caveats: The sample set comprised mostly white British donors with more females, and clonal diversity was possibly underestimated.

The CDR3 contains 16 residues. CDR1 is MGHRA, CDR2 YSYEKL, per germline. Deletions cut 0 bases from V and 2 bases from J, with 8 bases between. The TCR originated in an adult who received the AZD1222 COVID-19 vaccine. The chain employs TRBV4-1 and TRBJ1-6, with unresolved D. The sequenced sample was peripheral blood, obtained 28 days after the second AZD1222 dose. This CDR3 is CASSQESGTYNSPLHF. In nucleotides, the CDR3 is TGCGCCAGCAGCCAAGAGTCGGGGACCTATAATTCACCCCTCCACTTT.